What follows are 27 T cell receptor beta chains derived from one specimen sequenced in a study of OX40 agonist ivuxolimab in advanced cancers. Method: immunoSEQ multiplex PCR; TCRdb's copy keeps in-frame clones and lacks some. This repertoire shows some 60,000 clones, 85% found once; its top ten account for about 4.2%. This specimen consisted of CD4+ or CD8+ T cells sorted from blood, obtained in a trial of the OX40 agonist ivuxolimab. These receptors all stem from an adult with an advanced solid tumor such as melanoma, head and neck, liver or kidney cancer.

Details on this clone: The same CDR3 arises from other DNA sequences in this sample as well. This chain links TRBV9 with TRBJ1-2; D gene unclear. The germline V gene has CDR1 SGDLS and CDR2 YYNGEE. The CDR3 length is 13 residues. The ends were cut back, 4 bases at V and 8 bases at J, with 15 bases in the middle. CDR3 DNA: TGTGCCAGCAGCACCGAAGTCTCCGGCGGCTACACCTTC. This sequence encodes CASSTEVSGGYTF.

The genes are TRBV4-2 and TRBJ2-3; 8 bases match TRBD2. V shed 0 bases, J shed 10 bases, and the junction held 0 bases outside the gene matches. Germline-derived CDR1 and CDR2 are LGHNA and YNFKEQ. The CDR3 loop spans 12 amino acids. This CDR3 reads CASSQEGLAQYF. The CDR3 DNA reads TGTGCCAGCAGCCAAGAGGGACTAGCGCAGTATTTT.

The rearrangement uses TRBV4-1 and TRBJ1-5, with D unclear. CDR3 length: 15 amino acids. V lost 0 bases and J 0 bases, leaving 6 bases between the germline ends. Germline CDR1 and CDR2: MGHRA and YSYEKL. Here the CDR3 reads CASSQDQSSNQPQHF. The CDR3 DNA reads TGCGCCAGCAGCCAAGATCAGAGTAGCAATCAGCCCCAGCATTTT.

The V gene is TRBV15, the J gene TRBJ1-6, with 8 bases fitting TRBD1. Germline CDR1 and CDR2: LNHNV and YYDKDF (reference sequence). This CDR3 contains 14 residues. After removal of 4 bases from V and 9 bases from J, the junction contained 5 bases not matched to a gene. CDR3 DNA: TGTGCCACCAGCACCCAGGGGGCGGGTTCACCCCTCCACTTT. Translating it yields CATSTQGAGSPLHF.

This clone was detected once. The V and J genes are TRBV6-1 and TRBJ1-2; TRBD1 is a possible D gene (6 bases). Trimming stripped 0 bases from V and 4 bases from J, with 9 bases between. The CDR3 loop spans 14 amino acids. Germline-derived CDR1 and CDR2 are MNHNS and SASEGT. The CDR3 loop reads CASSEAGGAYGYTF. In DNA, the CDR3 is TGTGCCAGCAGTGAAGCGGGGGGGGCCTATGGCTACACCTTC.

The chain carries TRBV6-6 and TRBJ2-7, with a tentative D call TRBD1 (6 bases). CDR3 size: 14 residues. V was pared by 2 bases and J by 5 bases, with 13 bases between. Germline V gene sequence: CDR1 MNHNY, CDR2 SVGAGI (reference sequence). The CDR3 sequence is CASSYHGQSHEQYF. The CDR3 DNA sequence: TGTGCCAGCAGTTACCACGGACAGTCCCACGAGCAGTACTTC.

The V gene is TRBV2, the J gene TRBJ2-7; 7 bases match TRBD1. V lost 1 base and J lost 4; bases outside the gene matches: 4. The CDR3 loop spans 14 amino acids. In germline, CDR1 is SNHLY, CDR2 FYNNEI. This chain's CDR3 is CASSEEGGYYEQYF. CDR3 coding DNA: TGTGCCAGCAGTGAAGAAGGGGGCTATTACGAGCAGTACTTC.

The V gene is TRBV6-1, the J gene TRBJ1-4; 9 bases fit TRBD1. CDR1 MNHNS and CDR2 SASEGT come from the germline V gene. The CDR3 runs to 15 residues. V dropped 6 bases and J dropped 5; count of bases not matched to a gene: 7. CDR3 region: CASRSGQGKNEKLFF. In DNA, the CDR3 is TGTGCCAGCAGATCGGGACAGGGCAAAAATGAAAAACTGTTTTTT.

In regard to this clone: Likely a read error: the CDR3 ends without its conserved phenylalanine or tryptophan. The V call is TRBV29-1, the J call TRBJ2-7; 7 bases map to TRBD1. V gave up 6 bases and J gave up 4 bases; unmatched junction bases: 3. This CDR3 contains 11 residues. Looked up from germline, CDR1 is SQVTM and CDR2 is ANQGSEA. CDR3 nucleotides: TGCAGCGTGCAGACAGGGTACGAGCAGTACTCC. It encodes CSVQTGYEQYS.

J is TRBJ2-5 and V is TRBV2; TRBD2 might be the D (5 bases). Germline-derived CDR1 and CDR2 are SNHLY and FYNNEI. Trimming removed 6 bases at V and 2 bases at J, with 13 bases between. The CDR3 totals 14 residues. CDR3 region: CASSPTGMQETQYF. CDR3 DNA sequence: TGTGCCAGCAGCCCAACCGGGATGCAAGAGACCCAGTACTTC.

This chain joins TRBV6-5 and TRBJ2-7; TRBD2 matches 7 bases. The germline CDR1 and CDR2 sequences are MNHEY and SVGAGI. With 1 base clipped from V and 4 bases from J, the junction kept 7 bases outside the gene matches. This CDR3 contains 15 residues. CDR3 sequence reads: CASSYFQGGFYEQYF. CDR3 bases: TGTGCCAGCAGTTACTTTCAGGGAGGGTTTTACGAGCAGTACTTC.

The chain uses TRBV28 and TRBJ1-2, with TRBD1 as a possible D gene (5 bases). The CDR3 covers 15 residues. Germline V gene sequence: CDR1 MDHEN, CDR2 SYDVKM. Trimming shortened V by 5 bases and J by 5 bases, and 18 bases separated the two germline ends. The CDR3 DNA reads TGTGCCAGCAGTCTCCCGACAGTGGGAACATATGGCTACACCTTC. Translating gives CASSLPTVGTYGYTF.

The rearrangement joins TRBV7-9 to TRBJ2-5; weak D call: TRBD1 (5 bases). Germline loops: CDR1 SEHNR, CDR2 FQNEAQ (reference sequence). Deletions cut 6 bases from V and 7 bases from J, with 12 bases between. CDR3 length: 12 amino acids. The CDR3 nucleotides read TGTGCCAGCAGGATCCCGCAGGGGACCCAGTACTTC. As protein: CASRIPQGTQYF. Full variable domain (remainder filled in from reference TRBV7-9 and TRBJ2-5): DTGVSQNPRHKITKRGQNVTFRCDPISEHNRLYWYRQTLGQGPEFLTYFQNEAQLEKSRLLSDRFSAERPKGSFSTLEIQRTEQGDSAMYLCASRIPQGTQYFGPGTRLLVL.

This clone has just one count. V gene TRBV7-9 combines with J gene TRBJ2-5, with a weak D call TRBD2 (7 bases). This CDR3 is 17 amino acids long. Trimming took off 1 base at V and 2 bases at J, with 17 bases between the two ends. Germline CDR1 reads SEHNR; CDR2 reads FQNEAQ (reference sequence). This CDR3 is CASSLEGGRWRQETQYF. The CDR3, as DNA: TGTGCCAGCAGCTTAGAGGGGGGGCGGTGGAGGCAAGAGACCCAGTACTTC.

The gene calls are TRBV19 and TRBJ2-1; tentative D call: TRBD1 (6 bases). The CDR3 covers 13 residues. V lost 5 bases to trimming and J lost 8 bases, with 13 bases between them. The V gene's germline CDR1 is LNHDA and CDR2 SQIVND (reference sequence). The CDR3 protein is CASSPQGADEQFF. The CDR3 DNA is TGTGCCAGTAGTCCACAGGGAGCTGATGAGCAGTTCTTC.

This sequence joins TRBV9 and TRBJ2-5, with 11 positions matching TRBD2. The CDR3 contains 14 residues. CDR1 and CDR2 (germline): SGDLS, YYNGEE. Trimming took 4 bases from V and 5 from J; bases not matched to a gene: 4. DNA for the CDR3: TGTGCCAGCAGCCTACTAGCGGGAGAGGAGACCCAGTACTTC. Residues: CASSLLAGEETQYF.

The genes are TRBV6-1 and TRBJ1-5; D gene unclear. V shed 4 bases and J shed 4 bases, with 8 bases lying between them. The V gene's germline CDR1 is MNHNS and CDR2 SASEGT. The CDR3 has 13 amino acids. Here the CDR3 reads CASSALTNQPQHF. For the CDR3, the DNA is TGTGCCAGCAGTGCTTTGACGAATCAGCCCCAGCATTTT.

The V gene is TRBV5-1, the J gene TRBJ2-7, with 8 bases fitting TRBD1. The CDR3 spans 16 residues. The germline CDR1 and CDR2 sequences are SGHRS and YFSETQ. V was clipped by 4 bases and J by 2 bases; unmatched bases: 11. The CDR3: CASSAAGGGSAYEQYF. The CDR3 nucleotides are TGCGCCAGCAGCGCGGCAGGGGGCGGGTCCGCCTACGAGCAGTACTTC.

The chain couples TRBV4-1 to TRBJ2-1; D possibly uses TRBD1 or TRBD2 (5 bases each). This CDR3 is built from 15 residues. Trimming left V 1 base short and J 15 bases short, with 22 bases between. Per the germline V gene, CDR1 is MGHRA and CDR2 is YSYEKL. CDR3 residues: CASSQVFDPRGLGFF. In nucleotides, the CDR3 is TGCGCCAGCAGCCAAGTTTTCGACCCCCGGGGCCTTGGGTTCTTC.

The chain carries TRBV27 and TRBJ2-1; D might be TRBD1 (5 bases). CDR1 and CDR2 (germline): MNHEY, SMNVEV (reference sequence). The CDR3 is 14 residues long. Trimming cost V 2 bases and J 6 bases, with 11 bases left between them. The CDR3 reads CASSLIQELNEQFF. The CDR3 DNA reads TGTGCCAGCAGTTTAATACAGGAGCTCAATGAGCAGTTCTTC.

V is TRBV2 and J is TRBJ2-4, with 11 nucleotides matching TRBD1. V lost 6 bases to trimming and J lost 2 bases; unmatched junction nucleotides: 9. Germline V gene sequence: CDR1 SNHLY, CDR2 FYNNEI. CDR3 length: 17 amino acids. The CDR3 nucleotides are TGTGCCAGCAGCAGGACAGGGGGCGATCTTTCCAAAAACATTCAGTACTTC. Protein: CASSRTGGDLSKNIQYF.

This clone was observed a few times. The rearrangement links TRBV6-6 to TRBJ1-2, with D perhaps matching TRBD1 (5 bases). The CDR3 contains 14 residues. Germline V gene data show CDR1 as MNHNY and CDR2 as SVGAGI (reference sequence). V lost 2 bases and J 5 bases, leaving 12 bases between the germline ends. The CDR3: CASSYDSRWYGYTF. The CDR3, as DNA: TGTGCCAGCAGTTACGACAGCAGGTGGTATGGCTACACCTTC.

The rearrangement joins TRBV19 to TRBJ2-6, with D possibly TRBD2 on 6 matching bases. The germline V gene encodes CDR1 LNHDA and CDR2 SQIVND (reference sequence). V dropped 7 bases and J dropped 1 base, with 14 bases sitting between them. The CDR3 has 16 amino acids. CDR3 nucleotides: TGTGCCAGTACCCCGGGACTGTTTTCTGGGGCCAACGTCCTGACTTTC. This codes for CASTPGLFSGANVLTF.

The chain has TRBV28 and TRBJ1-4, with 10 nucleotides matching TRBD1. This CDR3 is 15 amino acids long. Looked up from germline, CDR1 is MDHEN and CDR2 is SYDVKM. V was pared by 6 bases and J by 8 bases, with 9 bases of the junction left unmatched. CDR3 sequence: CASSSPTGGREKLFF. DNA for the CDR3: TGTGCCAGCAGCTCACCGACAGGGGGCCGGGAAAAACTGTTTTTT.

This clone rates as medium-sized. The chain employs TRBV9 and TRBJ2-5; D possibly corresponds to TRBD1 (6 bases). The CDR3 runs to 15 residues. Germline assignment: CDR1 SGDLS and CDR2 YYNGEE. V lost 4 bases and J 2 bases, leaving 15 bases between the germline ends. The DNA of the CDR3 is TGTGCCAGCAGCTCAGGGGTGCTCGCACAAGAGACCCAGTACTTC. As protein: CASSSGVLAQETQYF.

The table lists this clone with a count of one. This chain links TRBV19 with TRBJ1-1; 8 bases fit TRBD1. This CDR3 region has 15 residues. J lost 1 base, V lost 6 bases, and 7 bases had no gene match. Germline V gene sequence: CDR1 LNHDA, CDR2 SQIVND (reference sequence). CDR3 sequence reads: CASRTRTGRNTEAFF. As DNA, the CDR3 is TGTGCCAGTAGGACCCGGACAGGGCGGAACACTGAAGCTTTCTTT.

The chain combines TRBV11-2 with TRBJ2-5; 9 bases are a match to TRBD2. With 3 bases clipped from V and 4 bases from J, the junction kept 6 bases outside the gene matches. Germline loops: CDR1 SGHAT, CDR2 FQNNGV. The CDR3 covers 15 residues. The CDR3 is CASSFNSGGVETQYF. DNA for the CDR3: TGTGCCAGCAGCTTCAATAGCGGGGGAGTAGAGACCCAGTACTTC.